Shown below are 8 T cell receptor beta chains from a single sample sequenced in a study of blood T cell repertoires in COVID-19. Sequencing was performed with immunoSEQ multiplex PCR; in TCRdb, only in-frame clones are kept and a portion is missing. This table holds approximately 300,000 clones, 90% found once. Sequenced input: PBMCs or T cells enriched from blood (not recorded which). Source of these receptors: a woman in her twenties or thirties who had been exposed to COVID-19.

The chain is built from TRBV29-1 and TRBJ1-1; D is unresolved. Germline-derived CDR1 and CDR2 are SQVTM and ANQGSEA. The V end was cut by 7 bases, the J end by 3 bases, with 12 bases between. The CDR3 length is 12 residues. In DNA, the CDR3 is TGCAGCGGTGGACGGGAATACACTGAAGCTTTCTTT. This gives the protein CSGGREYTEAFF.

In DNA form, the CDR3 reads TGCGCCAGCAGCCAAGAGGCCCTGTACAGGGCCGATTCTGGAAACACCATATATTTT. Residues: CASSQEALYRADSGNTIYF. V is TRBV4-1 and J is TRBJ1-3, with D possibly being TRBD1 (6 bases). Germline V gene data show CDR1 as MGHRA and CDR2 as YSYEKL. V was shortened by 0 bases and J by 1 base, with 19 bases between the two germline ends. The CDR3 is made up of 19 amino acids.

The sample holds one count of this clone. The rearrangement uses TRBV5-1 and TRBJ1-1; D call uncertain. CDR1 and CDR2 (germline): SGHRS, YFSETQ. Trimming took 4 bases from V and 2 from J, leaving 9 bases between them. This CDR3 spans 13 amino acids. CDR3 nucleotide sequence: TGCGCCAGCAGCCACCTCGGTAACACTGAAGCTTTCTTT. It yields the protein CASSHLGNTEAFF.

This clone is a singleton in its sample. V gene TRBV6-5 combines with J gene TRBJ2-2; TRBD2 matches at 16 bases. With V trimmed by 10 bases and J by 5 bases, 4 bases remained unmatched. The CDR3 covers 15 residues. In germline, CDR1 is MNHEY, CDR2 SVGAGI. The CDR3, as DNA: TGTGCCACCGGGACTAGCGGGGGGGCGACCGGGGAGCTGTTTTTT. Translated: CATGTSGGATGELFF.

In this sample, this clone turned up once. This rearrangement joins TRBV5-4 to TRBJ1-5; 9 positions agree with TRBD1. This CDR3 region has 15 residues. In germline, CDR1 is SGHNT, CDR2 YYREEE (reference sequence). Trimming removed 3 bases from V and 4 bases from J; junction bases left unmatched: 5. The CDR3 loop is CASSWAGQGNQPQHF. As DNA, the CDR3 is TGTGCCAGCAGCTGGGCAGGACAGGGGAATCAGCCCCAGCATTTT.

The chain combines TRBV4-3 with TRBJ2-1; weak D call: TRBD1 (8 bases). The CDR3 totals 14 residues. The V end lost 3 bases, the J end lost 7 bases, and 13 bases lay between the germline ends. CDR1 and CDR2 (germline): LGHNA, YSLEER. CDR3 sequence (DNA): TGCGCCAGCAGCCAGGAACAGGGGGGGAATGAGCAGTTCTTC. It codes for CASSQEQGGNEQFF.

A single count supports this clone. The chain employs TRBV6-5 and TRBJ1-6, with D maybe TRBD1 (6 bases). This CDR3 spans 14 amino acids. Per the germline V gene, CDR1 is MNHEY and CDR2 is SVGAGI. Deletions cut 6 bases from V and 7 bases from J, with 13 bases between. The DNA of the CDR3 is TGTGCCAGCAGCATCAGGGGTCCAAATTCACCCCTCCACTTT. Protein sequence: CASSIRGPNSPLHF.

This sequence joins TRBV5-6 and TRBJ2-3, with D possibly TRBD1 on 5 matching bases. V lost 3 bases to trimming and J lost 6 bases, with 8 bases between them. Germline V lookup: CDR1 SGHDT, CDR2 YYEEEE. The CDR3 length is 12 residues. The CDR3 DNA reads as TGTGCCAGCAGCTCACAGGAGGATACGCAGTATTTT. Translation gives CASSSQEDTQYF.